These 17 T cell receptor beta chains came from one sample sequenced in a study of T cell changes during pregnancy in multiple sclerosis. The protocol was immunoSEQ multiplex PCR, while the TCRdb copy is restricted to in-frame clones and leaves out a portion. The sample records about 40,000 clones, approximately 94% being singletons. The material was peripheral blood, obtained before pregnancy. The receptors originated from a female donor with multiple sclerosis, enrolled in a pregnancy study.

V usage is TRBV6-5 and J usage is TRBJ1-5, with D possibly being TRBD1 (5 bases). The CDR3 has 15 residues. Trimming pared 3 bases from V and 3 bases from J, leaving 12 bases between. Germline V gene lookup returns CDR1 MNHEY and CDR2 SVGAGI. The CDR3 bases are TGTGCCAGCAGTTATGTCAGGGATAACAATCAGCCCCAGCATTTT. Amino acids: CASSYVRDNNQPQHF.

V and J are TRBV5-1 and TRBJ2-3; 12 bases match TRBD2. Germline V gene sequence: CDR1 SGHRS, CDR2 YFSETQ. CDR3 size: 16 residues. V lost 6 bases, J lost 2 bases, and 7 bases stayed unmatched. The CDR3 protein is CASTSRLAGDTDTQYF. The CDR3 coding sequence is TGCGCCAGCACCTCCCGACTAGCGGGGGACACAGATACGCAGTATTTT.

The rearrangement links TRBV5-4 to TRBJ2-5, with D perhaps matching TRBD2 (5 bases). This CDR3 region has 14 residues. Germline values: CDR1 SGHNT, CDR2 YYREEE (reference sequence). The V end lost 0 bases, the J end lost 0 bases, and 6 bases lay between the germline ends. The DNA of the CDR3 is TGTGCCAGCAGCTTGGCGGGGTACCAAGAGACCCAGTACTTC. It specifies CASSLAGYQETQYF.

The chain has TRBV5-1 and TRBJ2-7, with a weak D call TRBD1 (5 bases). The CDR3 is 13 residues long. V lost 4 bases, J lost 5 bases, and 13 bases lay in between. Germline loops: CDR1 SGHRS, CDR2 YFSETQ. The CDR3 nucleotides read TGCGCCAGCAGCCGAATAACAGGCCACGAGCAGTACTTC. Its protein product is CASSRITGHEQYF.

V gene TRBV11-2 combines with J gene TRBJ2-1; 12 positions match TRBD2. The length of the CDR3 is 16 residues. Germline V CDR1 and CDR2: SGHAT, FQNNGV. The V and J ends lost 2 bases and 12 bases, in that order; junction bases with no gene match: 11. Written as DNA, the CDR3 is TGTGCCAGCAGCTTATATGTCCTAGCGGGAGGGCCTGGGCAGTTCTTC. This sequence encodes CASSLYVLAGGPGQFF.

This chain links TRBV5-4 with TRBJ1-2; 7 nucleotides align to TRBD1. Trimming removed 4 bases from V and 8 bases from J; junction bases left unmatched: 8. The CDR3 extends over 13 amino acids. CDR1 SGHNT and CDR2 YYREEE come from the germline V gene (reference sequence). CDR3: CASSLLTGEGYTF. DNA for the CDR3: TGTGCCAGCAGCCTATTAACAGGGGAAGGCTACACCTTC.

The V and J genes are TRBV2 and TRBJ2-7; perhaps TRBD1 as D (5 bases). The V end was cut by 11 bases, the J end by 2 bases, with 19 bases between. Germline loops: CDR1 SNHLY, CDR2 FYNNEI. CDR3 length equals 14 residues. The CDR3 sequence is CAGSVQVTAYEQYF. CDR3 in DNA: TGTGCCGGATCGGTCCAGGTGACAGCCTACGAGCAGTACTTC.

This sequence joins TRBV5-1 and TRBJ2-2; TRBD1 is a possible D gene (5 bases). Trimming stripped 0 bases from V and 2 bases from J, with 8 bases between. Germline loops: CDR1 SGHRS, CDR2 YFSETQ. The CDR3 totals 15 residues. The CDR3 loop reads CASSLGWGNTGELFF. For the CDR3, the DNA is TGCGCCAGCAGCTTGGGGTGGGGCAACACCGGGGAGCTGTTTTTT.

The chain recombines TRBV6-5 with TRBJ1-2; no reliable D call. V dropped 6 bases and J dropped 6 bases, with 17 bases sitting between them. Germline values: CDR1 MNHEY, CDR2 SVGAGI. The CDR3 loop spans 14 amino acids. The CDR3 reads CASSHGSKRDGYTF. The DNA for the CDR3 is TGTGCCAGCAGCCACGGGTCTAAGAGGGATGGCTACACCTTC.

This chain links TRBV10-1 with TRBJ1-1, with D uncertain. The CDR3 runs to 12 residues. V lost 2 bases to trimming and J lost 7 bases, with 8 bases between them. The germline V gene has CDR1 WNHNN and CDR2 SYGVQD (reference sequence). DNA of the CDR3: TGCGCCAGCAGTGAGGACGGACTTGAAGCTTTCTTT. This codes for CASSEDGLEAFF.

This sequence joins TRBV28 and TRBJ1-1; no clear D. The V gene lost 5 bases and the J gene lost 0 bases, with 10 bases spanning the gap. The CDR3 extends over 14 amino acids. Germline-derived CDR1 and CDR2 are MDHEN and SYDVKM. CDR3 DNA sequence: TGTGCCAGCAGTCCTGCGGGGTTGAACACTGAAGCTTTCTTT. Translation gives CASSPAGLNTEAFF. Based on the CDR3 plus reference TRBV28 and TRBJ1-1, the full variable domain is DVKVTQSSRYLVKRTGEKVFLECVQDMDHENMFWYRQDPGLGLRLIYFSYDVKMKEKGDIPEGYSVSREKKERFSLILESASTNQTSMYLCASSPAGLNTEAFFGQGTRLTVV.

The rearrangement uses TRBV2 and TRBJ1-5; possible D gene TRBD1, 5 bases. Between the trimmed V and J ends, which lost 7 bases and 0 bases, there was a span of 19 bases. Per germline, CDR1 SNHLY and CDR2 FYNNEI. This CDR3 contains 17 residues. Here the CDR3 reads CASTMAGTRYSNQPQHF. The CDR3 bases are TGTGCCAGCACCATGGCGGGGACTCGATATAGCAATCAGCCCCAGCATTTT.

The chain has TRBV19 and TRBJ2-4; perhaps TRBD1 as D (5 bases). The ends were cut back, 9 bases at V and 2 bases at J, with 11 bases in the middle. Germline assignment: CDR1 LNHDA and CDR2 SQIVND (reference sequence). This CDR3 is 13 amino acids long. CDR3 coding DNA: TGTGCCAGCGCAGGGTGGACCAAAAACATTCAGTACTTC. This codes for CASAGWTKNIQYF. The whole variable domain, filled in from reference TRBV19 and TRBJ2-4, reads DGGITQSPKYLFRKEGQNVTLSCEQNLNHDAMYWYRQDPGQGLRLIYYSQIVNDFQKGDIAEGYSVSREKKESFPLTVTSAQKNPTAFYLCASAGWTKNIQYFGAGTRLSVL.

The J gene is TRBJ1-5, the V gene TRBV18; a weak D match, TRBD1 (6 bases). Trimming removed 2 bases from V and 3 bases from J, with 14 bases in between. Germline CDR1 reads KGHSH; CDR2 reads LQKENI. CDR3 length: 16 residues. The CDR3 loop reads CASSPTEQGNNQPQHF. Written as DNA, the CDR3 is TGTGCCAGCTCACCAACAGAACAGGGAAACAATCAGCCCCAGCATTTT. Full variable domain (remainder filled in from reference TRBV18 and TRBJ1-5): NAGVMQNPRHLVRRRGQEARLRCSPMKGHSHVYWYRQLPEEGLKFMVYLQKENIIDESGMPKERFSAEFPKEGPSILRIQQVVRGDSAAYFCASSPTEQGNNQPQHFGDGTRLSIL.

The chain has TRBV18 and TRBJ1-2, with D maybe TRBD1 (5 bases). The CDR3 is made up of 15 amino acids. The germline V and J ends were trimmed by 5 bases and 3 bases, with 16 bases remaining between them. Per the germline V gene, CDR1 is KGHSH and CDR2 is LQKENI. This CDR3 reads CASSNSGYFDYGYTF. For the CDR3, the DNA is TGTGCCAGCTCAAACTCAGGGTATTTCGACTATGGCTACACCTTC.

The CDR3 sequence is CASSGASGSTYNEQFF. The CDR3 nucleotides are TGTGCCAGCAGTGGGGCCAGCGGGAGTACGTACAATGAGCAGTTCTTC. The chain carries TRBV6-1 and TRBJ2-1; TRBD2 matches 8 bases. Trimming removed 4 bases from V and 4 bases from J; junction bases left unmatched: 9. Germline CDR1 reads MNHNS; CDR2 reads SASEGT. The CDR3 is 16 amino acids.

This chain joins TRBV10-2 and TRBJ1-1; the D is unclear. The CDR3 runs to 12 residues. The germline V gene has CDR1 WSHSY and CDR2 SAAADI. Trimming took off 8 bases at V and 0 bases at J, with 7 bases between the two ends. The CDR3 sequence is CASAQLNTEAFF. The CDR3 nucleotides read TGCGCCAGCGCACAACTGAACACTGAAGCTTTCTTT.